The following is a TCR beta chain sequence with its context. It lacks a known antigen. The read ends 3 residues shy of where the CDR3 ends; the end is completed using the germline J gene. Every participant had a single incident cervical HPV16 infection, and prevalent HPV16 infections were excluded. Cervical HPV DNA was detected by MY09/MY11 PCR and genotyped by dot-blot hybridization. Less than 19 mL of heparinized blood was centrifuged, after which the buffy coat was aliquoted, frozen at -30 degrees C, and then stored at -80 degrees C. QIAGEN kits were used to extract genomic DNA from buffy coat specimens. The germline V gene sets CDR1 to SQVTM and CDR2 to ANQGSEA. The CDR3 has 12 amino acids, counting the end cysteine and phenylalanine. The 27 bases shown cover part of the CDR3, and their frame starts at base 1. The V end loses 8 bases and the J end loses 4 bases, and a stretch of 14 bases separates them.

This entry belongs to a study of T cells in women clearing cervical HPV infection (dated by TCRdb to the late 2010s). Describing the broader study: The cases were 25 to 30 women with histologically confirmed HPV16-related CIN3 or worse, and 2 of these cases were invasive cancers. Five blinded duplicates per group were added as quality controls, so that approximately 60 samples were obtained: 50 or so participants and around 10 replicates. Cases had a median age of almost 35 years compared with 38 for controls, and baseline characteristics showed no significant differences between the groups. An exploratory proof-of-principle case-control study, nested within the Guanacaste HPV Natural History Study in Costa Rica, was conducted to compare TCR repertoires across cervical HPV16 outcomes. Since HLA typing was available for only a few women, HLA type could not be ruled out as a confounder. The parent cohort enrolled about 9,900 women aged 18 or older in Guanacaste, Costa Rica, in about 1993 to 1995 and followed the women for about 7 years. Among cases, blood sampling occurred a median of 149 days after lesion detection, with an interquartile range of about 85 to 200 days. Blood from cases was drawn at the visit where the lesion was first identified, while blood from controls was drawn once the infection was no longer detected. Cases and controls were matched on age within five years and on year of sample collection. The approximately 23 controls were women who cleared a single incident HPV16 infection within 12 months without developing precancer or cancer.

TCR beta CDR3 regions were amplified by multiplex PCR using the immunoSEQ assay from an average of 1200 ng genomic DNA per sample. The assay corrected primer bias using a complete synthetic TCR repertoire to establish an amplification baseline. The amplicons were sequenced using the Illumina platform. The authors' pipeline ran thus. Sequences were error-corrected by clustering with frequency ratios and a modified nearest-neighbor algorithm, then analyzed in the immunoSEQ Analyzer with IMGT gene definitions. TCR richness and evenness were averaged over 20 rarefaction repeats at each rarefaction depth, excluding samples with fewer sequences than the depth. Relative abundances of V, D and J genes were compared between groups using Wilcoxon rank sum tests, with FDR correction applied. In the blinded duplicates, the intraclass correlation was over 95% for TCR richness and averaged approximately 82% across over 65 gene segments. TCRdb obtained this table from immuneACCESS and retained in-frame rearrangements with V and J assigned. These tables miss some clones; where compared with another copy, unresolved V genes account for less than half of the shortfall, and the remainder is unexplained. The V and J calls and the clone size are those of that table, but D and trimming were determined from the DNA. This sample's clone table shows some 19,000 clones. The ten most abundant clones make up 15% to 20% of the sample.

General findings and caveats noted by the study authors: Because of the cross-sectional design, the study could not determine whether the associations came before infection or resulted from infection, and neither effector/memory subsets nor HPV-specific T cells were isolated. Cases had lower TRBV6-7 relative abundance than controls (about 0.1% versus 0.15%; Bonferroni P = 0.0008). By combining richness with V gene abundances, random forest classifiers separated cases from controls with an estimated AUC of 0.83. Because the number of T cells in each sample was unknown, differences in richness could reflect differing T-cell content rather than repertoire biology. Across sequencing depths, CIN3+ cases showed significantly higher TCR repertoire richness than controls, but evenness did not differ between the groups.

Sample: blood buffy coat. The chain employs TRBV29-1 and TRBJ1-1; 5 matching bases give a weak D call of TRBD1. This clonotype was sampled from a woman aged 18-70 years with a cervical HPV16 infection that either progressed to CIN3+ or cleared (not recorded which). CDR3 DNA (partial): TGCAGCCCCAGGGAAGTTGGCACTGAA. The translation is CSPREVGTE. The full CDR3 sequence reads CSPREVGTEAFF.